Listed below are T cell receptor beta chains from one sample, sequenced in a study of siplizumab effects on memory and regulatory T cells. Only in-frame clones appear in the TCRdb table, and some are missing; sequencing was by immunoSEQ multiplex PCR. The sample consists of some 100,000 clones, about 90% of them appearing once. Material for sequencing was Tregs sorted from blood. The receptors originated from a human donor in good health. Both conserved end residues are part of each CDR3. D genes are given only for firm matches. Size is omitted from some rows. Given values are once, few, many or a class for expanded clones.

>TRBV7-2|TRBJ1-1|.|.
TGTGCCAGCAGCTGGGATCAGGGAGGCACTGAAGCTTTCTTT
CASSWDQGGTEAFF
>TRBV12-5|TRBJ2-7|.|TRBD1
TGTGCTAGTGGTTTGCAACAGGGGATGGACTACGAGCAGTACTTC
CASGLQQGMDYEQYF
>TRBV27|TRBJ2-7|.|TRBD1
TGTGCCAGCAGTCCGGGACAGGGGGTGGGCGAGCAGTACTTC
CASSPGQGVGEQYF
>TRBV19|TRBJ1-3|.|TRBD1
TGTGCCAGCGGGACAGGACCCTCCTCTGGAAACACCATATATTTT
CASGTGPSSGNTIYF
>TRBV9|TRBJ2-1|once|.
TGTGCCAGCAGCAAAGGAGACTACAATGAGCAGTTCTTC
CASSKGDYNEQFF
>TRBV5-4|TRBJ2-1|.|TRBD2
TGTGCCAGCAGTCGGGAGGGCTTGGAGCGTAATGAGCAGTTCTTC
CASSREGLERNEQFF
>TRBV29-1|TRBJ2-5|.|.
TGCAGCGTTGATAGGGGGGAAGAGACCCAGTACTTC
CSVDRGEETQYF
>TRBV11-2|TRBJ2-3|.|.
TGTGCCAGCAGCAGCACAGATACGCAGTATTTT
CASSSTDTQYF
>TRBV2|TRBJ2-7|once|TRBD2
TGTGCCAGCACTCGGACTAGTCCCCTGTACTTC
CASTRTSPLYF
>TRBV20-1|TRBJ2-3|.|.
TGCAGTGCTATGTCGGATACGCAGTATTTT
CSAMSDTQYF
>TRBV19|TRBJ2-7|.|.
TGTGCCAGTAGTATCTCCCCAGGGTGGTACGAGCAGTACTTC
CASSISPGWYEQYF
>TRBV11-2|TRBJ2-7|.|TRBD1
TGTGCCAGCAGCTTAGGGGACGTCCCACCCGGGACAGGGAGGGAGCAGTACTTC
CASSLGDVPPGTGREQYF
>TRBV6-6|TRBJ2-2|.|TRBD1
TGTGCCAGCAGTTACAAGACAGGGGTTAGGACCGGGGAGCTGTTTTTT
CASSYKTGVRTGELFF
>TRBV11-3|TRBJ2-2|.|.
TGTGCCAGCAGGAAGACAAGCACCGGGGAGCTGTTTTTT
CASRKTSTGELFF
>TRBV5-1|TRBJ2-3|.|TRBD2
TGCGCCAGCAGCTTAGGACTAGCGAGACAAGATACGCAGTATTTT
CASSLGLARQDTQYF
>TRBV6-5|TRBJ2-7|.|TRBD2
TGTGCCAGCAGTTATAGCTCGGCTAGCGGGAGGGCTCAGCAGTACTTC
CASSYSSASGRAQQYF
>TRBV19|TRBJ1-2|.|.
TGTGCCAGTAGTATTGATCGGGCTCCGGGTTACTATGGCTACACCTTC
CASSIDRAPGYYGYTF
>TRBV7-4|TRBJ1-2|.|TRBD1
TGTGCCAGCAGCCGGGACAGCAGTACCACTAACTATGGCTACACCTTC
CASSRDSSTTNYGYTF
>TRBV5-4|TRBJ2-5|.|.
TGTGCCAGCAGCTTGGCCCCCGCAGAGACCCAGTACTTC
CASSLAPAETQYF
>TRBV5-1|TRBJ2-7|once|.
TGCGCCAGCAGCTCGGACGTATACGAGCAGTACTTC
CASSSDVYEQYF
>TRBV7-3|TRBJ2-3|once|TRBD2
TGTGCCAGCAGCTTACATGCGACTAGCCCCACAGATACGCAGTATTTT
CASSLHATSPTDTQYF
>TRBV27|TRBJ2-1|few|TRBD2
TGTGCCAGCACGGGGACTAGCGGGAGGGGGTGGGATGAGCAGTTCTTC
CASTGTSGRGWDEQFF
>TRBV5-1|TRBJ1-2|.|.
TGCGCCAGCAGCTTGGCTGGACAGCCCTATGGCTACACCTTC
CASSLAGQPYGYTF
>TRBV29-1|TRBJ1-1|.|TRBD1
TGCAGCGTTGTGGTAAGGGGACAGAGGAACACTGAAGCTTTCTTT
CSVVVRGQRNTEAFF
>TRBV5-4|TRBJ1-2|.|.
TGTGCCAGCAGCTTAGCCGGGAGTGGGGACTATGGCTACACCTTC
CASSLAGSGDYGYTF
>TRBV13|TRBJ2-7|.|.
TGTGCCAGCAGCCCCCTCGACTTGCACGAGCAGTACTTC
CASSPLDLHEQYF
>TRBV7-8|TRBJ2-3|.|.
TGTGCCAGCAGCTTAGCGAAGAGGAACACATTCGACCATCGCACAGATACGCAGTATTTT
CASSLAKRNTFDHRTDTQYF
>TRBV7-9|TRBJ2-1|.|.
TGTGCCAGCAGCTTTTCGTCCAGGGGAGCAGGTGAGCAGTTCTTC
CASSFSSRGAGEQFF
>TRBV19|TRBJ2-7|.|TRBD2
TGTGCCAGTAGTATGGTTCGACTAGCGGGCCCCTACGAGCAGTACTTC
CASSMVRLAGPYEQYF
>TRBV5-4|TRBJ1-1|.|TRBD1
TGTGCCAGCAGCCCCGAGGTCGACAGGGACTCGTTCTTT
CASSPEVDRDSFF
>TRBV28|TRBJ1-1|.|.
TGTGCCAGCGTCCGAAGCACGGAAGCTTTCTTT
CASVRSTEAFF
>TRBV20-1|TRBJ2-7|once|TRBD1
TGCAGTGCTATCCAGGGGGCCGAGCAGTACTTC
CSAIQGAEQYF
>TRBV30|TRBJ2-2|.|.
TGTGCCTGGAGTCGAAGGAACACCGGGGAGCTGTTTTTT
CAWSRRNTGELFF
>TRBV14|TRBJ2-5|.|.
TGTGCCAGCAGCCAGGGATCTAGGGAGACCCAGTACTTC
CASSQGSRETQYF
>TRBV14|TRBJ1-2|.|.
TGTGCCAGCAGCCAAAAACAGTATGGCTACACCTTC
CASSQKQYGYTF
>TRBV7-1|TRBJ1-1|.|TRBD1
TGTGCCAGCAGCTATATTGGACAGGCGTACACTGAAGCTTTCTTT
CASSYIGQAYTEAFF
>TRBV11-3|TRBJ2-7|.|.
TGTGCCAGCAGCTTAGAGTCGCAAAGCGAGCAGTACTTC
CASSLESQSEQYF
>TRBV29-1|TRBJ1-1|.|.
TGCAGCGGGCGATGGGGGGAAACTGAAGCTTTCTTT
CSGRWGETEAFF
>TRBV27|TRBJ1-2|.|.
TGTGCCAGCAGTCGGCGGGTTTCACAGGGACCCTATGGCTACACCTTC
CASSRRVSQGPYGYTF
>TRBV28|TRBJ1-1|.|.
TGTGCCAGCAGTTTACCCCAGCCCGCCCGAGAAGCTTTCTTT
CASSLPQPAREAFF
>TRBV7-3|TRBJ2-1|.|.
TGTGCCAGCAGCTCAGTAAAAAACTCCTACAATGAGCAGTTCTTC
CASSSVKNSYNEQFF
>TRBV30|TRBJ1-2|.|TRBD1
TGTGCCTGGAGTGCAGGGGGCTATGGCTACACCTTC
CAWSAGGYGYTF
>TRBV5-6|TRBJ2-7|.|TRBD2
TGTGCCAGCAGCTTGGGGCCGGGGGGCGAGCAGTACTTC
CASSLGPGGEQYF
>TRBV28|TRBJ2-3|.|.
TGTGCCAGCAGTTTTAGCAGTATCTTAGATACGCAGTATTTT
CASSFSSILDTQYF
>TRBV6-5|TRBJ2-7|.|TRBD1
TGTGCCAGCAGTCGCGGGACAGGTGATCCCTACGAGCAGTACTTC
CASSRGTGDPYEQYF
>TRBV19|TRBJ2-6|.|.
TGTGCCAGTAGTATCTCCCTGACAGCCCCCAACGTCCTGACTTTC
CASSISLTAPNVLTF
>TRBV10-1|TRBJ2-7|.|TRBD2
TGCGCCAGCAGCGCGGGACTAGCGGGAACATACGAGCAGTACTTC
CASSAGLAGTYEQYF
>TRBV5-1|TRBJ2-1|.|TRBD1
TGCGCCAGCAGCCCGGTGGCGAGTAGGGGGCCCCTAGGGGAGCAGTTCTTC
CASSPVASRGPLGEQFF
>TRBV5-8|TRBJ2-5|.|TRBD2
TGTGCCAGCCGCGGGACTAGCCAACAAGAGACCCAGTACTTC
CASRGTSQQETQYF
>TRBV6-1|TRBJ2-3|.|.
TGTGCCAGCAGTGAAAGCAGGGTCACAGATACGCAGTATTTT
CASSESRVTDTQYF
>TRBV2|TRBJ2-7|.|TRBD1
TGTGCCAGCAGTGGACAGGGCTACGAGCAGTACTTC
CASSGQGYEQYF
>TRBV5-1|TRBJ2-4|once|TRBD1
TGCGCCAGCAGCTTGGCACAGGGGCAGGTTGACATTCAGTACTTC
CASSLAQGQVDIQYF
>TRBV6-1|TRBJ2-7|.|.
TGTGCCAGCAGTTGGAGGGTGGACAGCACCTACGAGCAGTACTTC
CASSWRVDSTYEQYF
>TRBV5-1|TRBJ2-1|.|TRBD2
TGCGCCAGCAGCATAATAGCGGGATGGAGGTATGAGCAGTTCTTC
CASSIIAGWRYEQFF
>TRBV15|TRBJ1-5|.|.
TGTGCCACCAGCAGAGATACCGGGCCCCAGCATTTT
CATSRDTGPQHF